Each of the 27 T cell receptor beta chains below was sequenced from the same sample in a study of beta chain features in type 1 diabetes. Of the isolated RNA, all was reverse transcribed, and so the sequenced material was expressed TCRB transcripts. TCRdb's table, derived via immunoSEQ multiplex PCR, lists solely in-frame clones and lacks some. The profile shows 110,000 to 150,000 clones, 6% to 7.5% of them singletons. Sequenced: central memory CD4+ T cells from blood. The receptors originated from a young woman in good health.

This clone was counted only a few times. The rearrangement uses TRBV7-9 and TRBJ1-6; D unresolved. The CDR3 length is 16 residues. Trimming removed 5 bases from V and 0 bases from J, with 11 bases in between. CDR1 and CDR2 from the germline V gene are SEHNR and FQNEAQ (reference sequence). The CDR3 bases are TGTGCCAGCAGCGGAGGAGGGAGCTCCTATAATTCACCCCTCCACTTT. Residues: CASSGGGSSYNSPLHF.

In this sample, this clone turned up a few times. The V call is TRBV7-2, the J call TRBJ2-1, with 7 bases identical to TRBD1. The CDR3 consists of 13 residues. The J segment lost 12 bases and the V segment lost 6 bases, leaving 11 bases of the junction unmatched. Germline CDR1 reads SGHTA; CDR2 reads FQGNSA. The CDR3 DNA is TGTGCCAGCAGTCCACCGGGGAGACAGGGGCAGTTCTTC. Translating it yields CASSPPGRQGQFF.

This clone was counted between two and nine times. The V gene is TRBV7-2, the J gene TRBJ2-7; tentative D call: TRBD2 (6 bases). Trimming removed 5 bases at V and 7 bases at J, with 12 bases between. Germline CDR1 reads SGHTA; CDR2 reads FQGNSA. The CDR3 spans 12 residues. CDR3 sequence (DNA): TGTGCCAGCAGCGAAAGTCGGGGGGAGCAGTACTTC. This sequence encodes CASSESRGEQYF. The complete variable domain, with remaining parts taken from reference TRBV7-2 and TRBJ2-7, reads GAGVSQSPSNKVTEKGKDVELRCDPISGHTALYWYRQSLGQGLEFLIYFQGNSAPDKSGLPSDRFSAERTGGSVSTLTIQRTQQEDSAVYLCASSESRGEQYFGPGTRLTVT.

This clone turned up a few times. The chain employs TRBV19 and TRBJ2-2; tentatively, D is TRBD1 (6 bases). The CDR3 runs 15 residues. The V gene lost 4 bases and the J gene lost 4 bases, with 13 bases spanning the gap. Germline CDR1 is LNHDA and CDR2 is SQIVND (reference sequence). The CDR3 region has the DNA TGTGCCAGTAGTACAGGGGTAGAAGGCACCGGGGAGCTGTTTTTT. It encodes CASSTGVEGTGELFF. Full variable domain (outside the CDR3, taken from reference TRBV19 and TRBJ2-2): DGGITQSPKYLFRKEGQNVTLSCEQNLNHDAMYWYRQDPGQGLRLIYYSQIVNDFQKGDIAEGYSVSREKKESFPLTVTSAQKNPTAFYLCASSTGVEGTGELFFGEGSRLTVL.

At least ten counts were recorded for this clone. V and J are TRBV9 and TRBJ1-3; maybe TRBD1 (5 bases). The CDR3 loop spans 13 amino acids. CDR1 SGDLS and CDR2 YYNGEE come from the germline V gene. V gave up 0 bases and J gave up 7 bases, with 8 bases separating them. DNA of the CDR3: TGTGCCAGCAGCGTAGCCGGGGGGAACACCATATATTTT. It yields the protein CASSVAGGNTIYF.

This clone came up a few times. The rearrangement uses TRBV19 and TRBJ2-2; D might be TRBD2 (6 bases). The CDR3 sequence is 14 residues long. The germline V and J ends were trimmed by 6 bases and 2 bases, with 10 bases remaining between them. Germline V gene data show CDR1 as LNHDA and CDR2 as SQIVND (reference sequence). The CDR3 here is CASRWDSNTGELFF. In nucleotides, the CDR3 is TGTGCCAGTAGATGGGACTCAAACACCGGGGAGCTGTTTTTT.

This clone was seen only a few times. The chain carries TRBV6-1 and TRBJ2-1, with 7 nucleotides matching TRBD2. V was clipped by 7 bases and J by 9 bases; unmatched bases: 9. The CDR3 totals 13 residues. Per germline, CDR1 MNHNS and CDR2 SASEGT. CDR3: CASTRGRAGEQFF. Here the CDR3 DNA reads TGTGCCAGCACGCGGGGGAGGGCCGGTGAGCAGTTCTTC.

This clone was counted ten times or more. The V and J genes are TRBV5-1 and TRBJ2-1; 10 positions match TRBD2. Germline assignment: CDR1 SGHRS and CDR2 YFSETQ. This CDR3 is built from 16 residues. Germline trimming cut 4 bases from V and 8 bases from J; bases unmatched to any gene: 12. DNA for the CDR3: TGCGCCAGCAGCCCAGGGGCTAGCGGGAGTTACCATGAGCAGTTCTTC. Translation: CASSPGASGSYHEQFF.

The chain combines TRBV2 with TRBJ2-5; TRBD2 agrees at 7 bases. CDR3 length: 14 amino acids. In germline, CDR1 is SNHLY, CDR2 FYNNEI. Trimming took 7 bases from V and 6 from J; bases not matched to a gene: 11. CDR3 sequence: CASTLRGGEKTQYF. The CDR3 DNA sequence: TGTGCCAGCACCCTACGTGGGGGGGAAAAGACCCAGTACTTC. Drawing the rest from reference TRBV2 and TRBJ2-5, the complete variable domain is EPEVTQTPSHQVTQMGQEVILRCVPISNHLYFYWYRQILGQKVEFLVSFYNNEISEKSEIFDDQFSVERPDGSNFTLKIRSTKLEDSAMYFCASTLRGGEKTQYFGPGTRLLVL.

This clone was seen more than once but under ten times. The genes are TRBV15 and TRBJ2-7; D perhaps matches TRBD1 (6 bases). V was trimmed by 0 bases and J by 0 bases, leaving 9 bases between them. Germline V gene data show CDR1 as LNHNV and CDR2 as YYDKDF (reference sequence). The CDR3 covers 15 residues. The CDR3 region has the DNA TGTGCCACCAGCAGAGAATCAGGGGCCTCCTACGAGCAGTACTTC. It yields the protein CATSRESGASYEQYF.

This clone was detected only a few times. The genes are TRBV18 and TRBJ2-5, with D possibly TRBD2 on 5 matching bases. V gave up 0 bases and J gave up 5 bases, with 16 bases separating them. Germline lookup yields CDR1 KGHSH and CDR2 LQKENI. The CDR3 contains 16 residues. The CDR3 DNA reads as TGTGCCAGCTCACCACCAAGGACTCTGTTCGGTGAGACCCAGTACTTC. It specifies CASSPPRTLFGETQYF.

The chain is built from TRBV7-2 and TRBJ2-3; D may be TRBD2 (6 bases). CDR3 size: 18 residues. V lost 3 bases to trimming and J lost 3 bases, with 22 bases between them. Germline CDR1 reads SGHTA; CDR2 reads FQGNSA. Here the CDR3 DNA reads TGTGCCAGCAGCTTTTCGGTCGGGAGTTTAATACGGACAGATACGCAGTATTTT. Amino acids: CASSFSVGSLIRTDTQYF.

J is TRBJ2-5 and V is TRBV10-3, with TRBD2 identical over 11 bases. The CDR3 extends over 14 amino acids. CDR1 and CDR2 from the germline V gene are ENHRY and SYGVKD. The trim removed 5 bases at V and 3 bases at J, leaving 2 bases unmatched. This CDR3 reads CAISLAGGEETQYF. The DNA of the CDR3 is TGTGCCATCAGTCTAGCGGGGGGAGAAGAGACCCAGTACTTC.

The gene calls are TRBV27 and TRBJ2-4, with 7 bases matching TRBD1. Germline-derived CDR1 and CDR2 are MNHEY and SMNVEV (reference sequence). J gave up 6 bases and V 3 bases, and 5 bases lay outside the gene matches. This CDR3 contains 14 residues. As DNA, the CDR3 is TGTGCCAGCAGTTTCGGACAGGCCCTAAACATTCAGTACTTC. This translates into CASSFGQALNIQYF.

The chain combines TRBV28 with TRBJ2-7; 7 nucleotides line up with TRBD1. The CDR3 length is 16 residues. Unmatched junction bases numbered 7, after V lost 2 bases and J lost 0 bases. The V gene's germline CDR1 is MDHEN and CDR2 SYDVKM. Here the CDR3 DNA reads TGTGCCAGCAGTTTAGGGACAGCTACGAGCTCCTACGAGCAGTACTTC. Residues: CASSLGTATSSYEQYF.

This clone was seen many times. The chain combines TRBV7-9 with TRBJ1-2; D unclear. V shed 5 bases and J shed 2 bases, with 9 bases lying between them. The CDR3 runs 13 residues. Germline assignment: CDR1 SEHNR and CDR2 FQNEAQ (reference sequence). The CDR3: CASSPQENYGYTF. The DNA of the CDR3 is TGTGCCAGCAGCCCGCAGGAAAACTATGGCTACACCTTC.

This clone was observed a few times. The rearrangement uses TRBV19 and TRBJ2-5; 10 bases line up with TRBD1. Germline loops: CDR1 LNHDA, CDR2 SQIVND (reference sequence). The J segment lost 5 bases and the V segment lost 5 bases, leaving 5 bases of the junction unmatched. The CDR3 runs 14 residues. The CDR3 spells CASSGGQGRETQYF. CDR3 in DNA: TGTGCCAGTAGTGGGGGACAGGGGAGGGAGACCCAGTACTTC.

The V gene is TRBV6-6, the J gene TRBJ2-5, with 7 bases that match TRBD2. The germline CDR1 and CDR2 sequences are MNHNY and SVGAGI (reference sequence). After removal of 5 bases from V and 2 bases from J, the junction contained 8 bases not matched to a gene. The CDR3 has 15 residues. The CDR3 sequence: CASSGSGIRQETQYF. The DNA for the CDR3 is TGTGCCAGCAGTGGGAGCGGGATACGGCAAGAGACCCAGTACTTC.

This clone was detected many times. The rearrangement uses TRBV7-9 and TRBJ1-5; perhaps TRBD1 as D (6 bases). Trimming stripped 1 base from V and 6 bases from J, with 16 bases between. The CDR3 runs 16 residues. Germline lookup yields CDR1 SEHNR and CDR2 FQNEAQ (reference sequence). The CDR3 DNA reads TGTGCCAGCAGCTTAGGGTTCGCACAGGGTGGTCAGCCCCAGCATTTT. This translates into CASSLGFAQGGQPQHF.

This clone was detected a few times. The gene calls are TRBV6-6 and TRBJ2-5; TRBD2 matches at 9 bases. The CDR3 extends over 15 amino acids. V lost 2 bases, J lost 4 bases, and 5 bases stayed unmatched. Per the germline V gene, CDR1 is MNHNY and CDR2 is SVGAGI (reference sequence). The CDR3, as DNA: TGTGCCAGCAGTTACGGAGCGGGAGGAAGAGAGACCCAGTACTTC. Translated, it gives CASSYGAGGRETQYF.

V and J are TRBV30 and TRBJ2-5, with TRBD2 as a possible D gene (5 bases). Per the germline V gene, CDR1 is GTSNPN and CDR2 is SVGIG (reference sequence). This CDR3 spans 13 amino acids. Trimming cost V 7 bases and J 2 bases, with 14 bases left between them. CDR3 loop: CASLLVPQETQYF. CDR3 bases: TGTGCCTCCTTACTAGTTCCTCAAGAGACCCAGTACTTC.

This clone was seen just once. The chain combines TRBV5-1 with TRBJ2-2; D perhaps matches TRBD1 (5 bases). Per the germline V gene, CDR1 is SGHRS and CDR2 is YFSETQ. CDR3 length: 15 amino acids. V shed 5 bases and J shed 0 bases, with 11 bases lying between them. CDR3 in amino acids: CASRLSRANTGELFF. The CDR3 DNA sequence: TGCGCCAGCAGATTGAGCAGGGCGAACACCGGGGAGCTGTTTTTT.

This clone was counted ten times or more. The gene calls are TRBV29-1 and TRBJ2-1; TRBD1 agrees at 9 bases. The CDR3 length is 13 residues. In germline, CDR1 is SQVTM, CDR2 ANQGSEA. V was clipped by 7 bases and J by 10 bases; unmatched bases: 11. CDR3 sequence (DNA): TGCAGCGGCCGGGACAGGGTGCTCGGCGAGCAGTTCTTC. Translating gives CSGRDRVLGEQFF.

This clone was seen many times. DNA for the CDR3: TGTGCCAGCAGAAAGGACAGGGAATACTACGAGCAGTACTTC. Protein: CASRKDREYYEQYF. V gene TRBV27 combines with J gene TRBJ2-7; 8 bases are shared with TRBD1. Per germline, CDR1 MNHEY and CDR2 SMNVEV (reference sequence). With 6 bases clipped from V and 3 bases from J, the junction kept 7 bases outside the gene matches. The CDR3 contains 14 residues.

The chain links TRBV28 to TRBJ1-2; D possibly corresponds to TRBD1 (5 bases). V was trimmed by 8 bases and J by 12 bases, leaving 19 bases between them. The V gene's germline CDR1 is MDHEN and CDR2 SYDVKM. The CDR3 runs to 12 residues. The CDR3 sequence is CASRSGRYRNTF. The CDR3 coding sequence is TGTGCCAGCCGTTCCGGACGTTACAGGAACACCTTC.

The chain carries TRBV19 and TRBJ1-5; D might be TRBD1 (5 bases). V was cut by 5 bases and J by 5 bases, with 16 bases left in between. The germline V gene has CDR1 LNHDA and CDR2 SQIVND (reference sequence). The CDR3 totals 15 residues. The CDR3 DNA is TGTGCCAGTAGTCGTGGGGCAGGGTCCGATCAGCCCCAGCATTTT. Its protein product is CASSRGAGSDQPQHF.

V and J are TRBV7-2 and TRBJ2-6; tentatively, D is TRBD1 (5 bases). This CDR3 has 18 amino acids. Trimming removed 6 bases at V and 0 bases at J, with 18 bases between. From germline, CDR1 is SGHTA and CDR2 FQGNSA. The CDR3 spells CASSPPGLTNSGANVLTF. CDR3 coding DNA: TGTGCCAGCAGTCCCCCAGGGCTAACGAACTCTGGGGCCAACGTCCTGACTTTC.